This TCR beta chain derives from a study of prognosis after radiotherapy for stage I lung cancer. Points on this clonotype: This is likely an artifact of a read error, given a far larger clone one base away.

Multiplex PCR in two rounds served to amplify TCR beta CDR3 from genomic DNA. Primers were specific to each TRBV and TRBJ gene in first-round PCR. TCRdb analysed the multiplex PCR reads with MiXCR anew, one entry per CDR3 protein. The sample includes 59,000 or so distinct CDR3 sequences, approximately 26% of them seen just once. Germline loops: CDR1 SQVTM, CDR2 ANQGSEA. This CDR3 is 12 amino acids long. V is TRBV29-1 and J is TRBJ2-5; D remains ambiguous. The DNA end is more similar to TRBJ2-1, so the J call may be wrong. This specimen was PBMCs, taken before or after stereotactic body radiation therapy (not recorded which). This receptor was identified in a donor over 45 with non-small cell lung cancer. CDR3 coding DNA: TGCAGCGCCGACGGCGTAGGCAATGAGCAGTTCTTC. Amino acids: CSADGVGNEQFF.